Listed here is a single T cell receptor beta chain. The source of the sample is a study of CD8+CD57+ T cells in acquired aplastic anemia. Patients included in sequencing had previously demonstrated CD8+CD57+ cell expansion by flow cytometry. Germline CDR1 reads SGDLS; CDR2 reads YYNGEE. The CDR3 loop spans 15 amino acids. Between the trimmed V and J ends, which lost 3 bases and 13 bases, there was a span of 24 bases. Genomic DNA provided the template from which TCR beta VDJ and CDR3 profiles were obtained. From the reads, TCRdb called clonotypes with MiXCR, one entry per CDR3 protein. The data hold about 260,000 distinct CDR3 sequences, with approximately 86% observed a single time.

The clonotype originates from a human donor with aplastic anemia. This chain joins TRBV9 and TRBJ2-3; tentatively, D is TRBD1 (5 bases). Source material: sorted CD4+, CD8+, or CD8+CD57+ T cells (not recorded which) from PBMCs. CDR3: CASSAGSDTPYFEYF. CDR3 DNA: TGTGCCAGCAGCGCAGGGTCAGATACGCCATATTTTGAGTATTTT.